This entry lists 10 T cell receptor beta chains sequenced from one sample in a study of shared clonotypes between healthy human individuals. The naive CD8 subset, CD45RO-negative cells positively selected for CCR7, excluded terminally differentiated effector memory CD45RA+ cells. Libraries were prepared by immunoSEQ multiplex PCR; TCRdb keeps only in-frame clonotypes and omits some of them. The repertoire has about 2 million clones, approximately 94% of them found once; the top ten carry 0.85% to 1.3%. The sample comprised naive CD8+ T cells sorted from blood. Every receptor here comes from a man aged 18-30 years in good health.

The chain is built from TRBV4-1 and TRBJ1-2; TRBD1 aligns across 7 bases. After removal of 1 base from V and 4 bases from J, the junction contained 12 bases not matched to a gene. The CDR3 is 17 residues long. Germline V lookup: CDR1 MGHRA, CDR2 YSYEKL. The CDR3 here is CASSQGVRDSSFYGYTF. In nucleotides, the CDR3 is TGCGCCAGCAGCCAAGGAGTGCGGGACAGTTCTTTCTATGGCTACACCTTC.

J is TRBJ2-7 and V is TRBV5-6, with D maybe TRBD1 (5 bases). Germline-derived CDR1 and CDR2 are SGHDT and YYEEEE. There are 12 residues in the CDR3. Trimming removed 2 bases from V and 6 bases from J, with 9 bases in between. The CDR3: CASSLGTGEQYF. DNA of the CDR3: TGTGCCAGCAGCTTAGGTACAGGCGAGCAGTACTTC.

The chain uses TRBV7-9 and TRBJ2-1; D unresolved. The germline V and J ends were trimmed by 1 base and 4 bases, with 5 bases remaining between them. In germline, CDR1 is SEHNR, CDR2 FQNEAQ (reference sequence). The CDR3 is 13 residues long. The CDR3 nucleotides are TGTGCCAGCAGCTTAGTGACTTACAATGAGCAGTTCTTC. It is translated as CASSLVTYNEQFF. Combining the CDR3 with reference TRBV7-9 and TRBJ2-1 gives the whole variable domain DTGVSQNPRHKITKRGQNVTFRCDPISEHNRLYWYRQTLGQGPEFLTYFQNEAQLEKSRLLSDRFSAERPKGSFSTLEIQRTEQGDSAMYLCASSLVTYNEQFFGPGTRLTVL.

This clone was picked up one time. The chain recombines TRBV7-9 with TRBJ2-7; D is ambiguous. The ends were cut back, 6 bases at V and 0 bases at J, with 3 bases in the middle. Germline V CDR1 and CDR2: SEHNR, FQNEAQ (reference sequence). The length of the CDR3 is 11 residues. CDR3 in DNA: TGTGCCAGCAGGGGCTCCTACGAGCAGTACTTC. Translation gives CASRGSYEQYF. The full variable domain, its missing parts supplied by reference TRBV7-9 and TRBJ2-7, is DTGVSQNPRHKITKRGQNVTFRCDPISEHNRLYWYRQTLGQGPEFLTYFQNEAQLEKSRLLSDRFSAERPKGSFSTLEIQRTEQGDSAMYLCASRGSYEQYFGPGTRLTVT.

CDR3 nucleotides: TGTGCCAGCAGTGGGACAGGGGCTGGGGGCGCTGAAGCTTTCTTT. This translates into CASSGTGAGGAEAFF. The chain recombines TRBV2 with TRBJ1-1; 9 bases align to TRBD1. Looked up from germline, CDR1 is SNHLY and CDR2 is FYNNEI. The V gene end was trimmed by 4 bases and the J gene end by 6 bases; junction bases not matched to a gene: 9. The length of the CDR3 is 15 residues.

This clone was seen only once. The chain recombines TRBV19 with TRBJ1-2; D gene unclear. The V end was cut by 6 bases, the J end by 4 bases, with 15 bases between. The CDR3 covers 14 residues. Germline-derived CDR1 and CDR2 are LNHDA and SQIVND (reference sequence). As DNA, the CDR3 is TGTGCCAGTAGCTTCGGACCGGAGGGCTATGGCTACACCTTC. Translated, it gives CASSFGPEGYGYTF.

The chain employs TRBV13 and TRBJ2-7; D not resolved. The CDR3 covers 13 residues. Trimming took off 4 bases at V and 2 bases at J, with 9 bases between the two ends. CDR1 PRHDT and CDR2 FYEKMQ come from the germline V gene (reference sequence). CDR3 in DNA: TGTGCCAGCAGCTCCGTCGGACCCTACGAGCAGTACTTC. It yields the protein CASSSVGPYEQYF.

DNA of the CDR3: TGTGCCAGCAGCTTAACGATTGACTATGGCTACACCTTC. Its protein is CASSLTIDYGYTF. The rearrangement links TRBV7-9 to TRBJ1-2; D is uncertain. Trimming shortened V by 2 bases and J by 3 bases, and 7 bases separated the two germline ends. This CDR3 is 13 amino acids long. The germline CDR1 and CDR2 sequences are SEHNR and FQNEAQ (reference sequence). The entire variable domain, with the rest obtained from reference TRBV7-9 and TRBJ1-2, is as follows: DTGVSQNPRHKITKRGQNVTFRCDPISEHNRLYWYRQTLGQGPEFLTYFQNEAQLEKSRLLSDRFSAERPKGSFSTLEIQRTEQGDSAMYLCASSLTIDYGYTFGSGTRLTVV.

CDR3 DNA: TGTGCCAGCAGCTTAGATCTGTCTAGCGGTGAAGAGACCCAGTACTTC. Its translation is CASSLDLSSGEETQYF. The J gene is TRBJ2-5, the V gene TRBV11-2, with 7 bases matching TRBD2. This CDR3 comprises 16 residues. V was clipped by 0 bases and J by 3 bases; unmatched bases: 7. Germline V gene sequence: CDR1 SGHAT, CDR2 FQNNGV.

The rearrangement uses TRBV6-1 and TRBJ1-2; the D gene is possibly TRBD1 (6 bases). The V end was cut by 4 bases, the J end by 2 bases, with 20 bases between. The CDR3 runs to 17 residues. Germline-derived CDR1 and CDR2 are MNHNS and SASEGT. CDR3 nucleotide sequence: TGTGCCAGCAGTGGGGACATCCGGCGGGGGGGAAACTATGGCTACACCTTC. It specifies CASSGDIRRGGNYGYTF.